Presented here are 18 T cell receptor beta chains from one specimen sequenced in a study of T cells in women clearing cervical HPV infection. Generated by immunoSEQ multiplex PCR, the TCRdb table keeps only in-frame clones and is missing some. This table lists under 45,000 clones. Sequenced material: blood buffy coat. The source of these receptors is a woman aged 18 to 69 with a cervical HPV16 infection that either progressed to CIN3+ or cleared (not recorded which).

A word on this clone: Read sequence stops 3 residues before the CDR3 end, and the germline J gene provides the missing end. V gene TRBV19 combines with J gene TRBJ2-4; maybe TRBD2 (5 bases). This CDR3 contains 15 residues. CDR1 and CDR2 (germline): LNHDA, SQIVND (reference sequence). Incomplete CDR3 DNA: TGTGCCAGTAGTATAGATCGGCAGACTAACTATGGT. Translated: CASSIDRQTNYG. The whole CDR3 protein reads CASSIDRQTNYGQYF.

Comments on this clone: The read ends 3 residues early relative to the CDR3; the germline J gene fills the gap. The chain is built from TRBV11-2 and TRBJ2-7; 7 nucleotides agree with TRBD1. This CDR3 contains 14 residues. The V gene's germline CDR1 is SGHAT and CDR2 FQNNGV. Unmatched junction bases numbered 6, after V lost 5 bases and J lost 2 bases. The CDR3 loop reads CASSAPGQPYEQYF. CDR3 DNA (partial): TGTGCCAGCAGCGCCCCGGGACAGCCCTACGAG.

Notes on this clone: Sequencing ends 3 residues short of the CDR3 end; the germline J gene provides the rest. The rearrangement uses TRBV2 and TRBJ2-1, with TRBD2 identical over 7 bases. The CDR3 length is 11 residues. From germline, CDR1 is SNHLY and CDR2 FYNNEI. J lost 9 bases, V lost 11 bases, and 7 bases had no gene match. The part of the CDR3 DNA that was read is TGTGCCGTACCTAGCGGCGGTGAG. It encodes CAVPSGGE. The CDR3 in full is CAVPSGGEQFF.

The CDR3 DNA, read in part, is TGCAGTGCCCCCCGGGACAGCTCGGATACG. It codes for CSAPRDSSDT. The whole CDR3 is CSAPRDSSDTQYF. The V call is TRBV20-1, the J call TRBJ2-3, with 7 bases matching TRBD1. The CDR3 end is not reached by the read, which stops 3 residues before it; the germline J gene fills it in. The CDR3 is made up of 13 amino acids. V was pared by 6 bases and J by 6 bases, with 9 bases of the junction left unmatched. Germline CDR1 reads DFQATT; CDR2 reads SNEGSKA (reference sequence).

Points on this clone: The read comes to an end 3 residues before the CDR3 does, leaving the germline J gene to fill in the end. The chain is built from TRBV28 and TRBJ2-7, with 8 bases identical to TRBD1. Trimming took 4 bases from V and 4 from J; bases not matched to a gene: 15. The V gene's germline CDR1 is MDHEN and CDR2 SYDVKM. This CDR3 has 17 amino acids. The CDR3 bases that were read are TGTGCCAGCAGTTCCGCTGCACAGGGGGAAGGTGGTTACGAG. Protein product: CASSSAAQGEGGYE. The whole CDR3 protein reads CASSSAAQGEGGYEQYF.

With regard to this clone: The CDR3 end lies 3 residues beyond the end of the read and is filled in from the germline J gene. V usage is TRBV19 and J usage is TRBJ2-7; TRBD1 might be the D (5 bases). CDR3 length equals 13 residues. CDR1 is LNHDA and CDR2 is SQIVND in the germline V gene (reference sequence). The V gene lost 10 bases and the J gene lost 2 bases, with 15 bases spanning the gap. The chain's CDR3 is CATSLGLTYEQYF. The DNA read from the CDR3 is TGTGCCACCTCACTGGGGCTAACCTACGAG.

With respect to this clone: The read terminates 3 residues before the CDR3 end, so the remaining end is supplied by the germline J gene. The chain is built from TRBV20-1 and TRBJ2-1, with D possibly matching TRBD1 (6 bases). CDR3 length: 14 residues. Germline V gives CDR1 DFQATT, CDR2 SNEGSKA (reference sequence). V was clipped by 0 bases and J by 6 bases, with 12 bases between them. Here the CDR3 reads CSARDPQGSNEQFF. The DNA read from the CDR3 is TGCAGTGCTAGAGACCCACAGGGTAGCAATGAG.

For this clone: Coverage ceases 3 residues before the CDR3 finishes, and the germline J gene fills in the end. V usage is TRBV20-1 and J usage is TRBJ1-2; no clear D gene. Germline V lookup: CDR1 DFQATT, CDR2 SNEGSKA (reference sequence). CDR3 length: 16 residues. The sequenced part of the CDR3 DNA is TGCAGTGCTAGACCCTCCAGCGGGAGAGGTCAAGAGACC. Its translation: CSARPSSGRGQET. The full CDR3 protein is CSARPSSGRGQETYTF.

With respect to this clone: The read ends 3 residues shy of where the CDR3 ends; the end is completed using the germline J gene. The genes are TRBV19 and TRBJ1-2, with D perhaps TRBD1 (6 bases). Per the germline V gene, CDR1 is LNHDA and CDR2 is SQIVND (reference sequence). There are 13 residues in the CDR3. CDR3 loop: CASSRDTMGDYTF. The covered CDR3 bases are TGTGCCAGTAGCCGGGACACTATGGGCGAC.

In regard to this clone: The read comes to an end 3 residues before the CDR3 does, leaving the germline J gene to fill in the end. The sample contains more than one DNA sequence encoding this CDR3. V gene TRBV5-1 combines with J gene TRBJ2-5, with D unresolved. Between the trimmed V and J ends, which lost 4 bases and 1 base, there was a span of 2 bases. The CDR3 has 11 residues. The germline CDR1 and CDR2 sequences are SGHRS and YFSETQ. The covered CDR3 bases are TGCGCCAGCAGCCTCCAAGAGACC. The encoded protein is CASSLQET. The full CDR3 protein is CASSLQETQYF.

The sequenced CDR3 bases are TGTGCCTGGAGTGTTACTAGCGGGGGCTCCTACGAG. Protein product: CAWSVTSGGSYE. The entire CDR3 reads CAWSVTSGGSYEQYF. The chain combines TRBV30 with TRBJ2-7; 11 bases line up with TRBD2. The read finishes 3 residues shy of the CDR3 end, and the germline J gene is used to complete it. The CDR3 consists of 15 residues. V trimming: 0 bases; J trimming: 0 bases; junction bases outside the gene matches: 1. Germline CDR1 and CDR2: GTSNPN and SVGIG (reference sequence).

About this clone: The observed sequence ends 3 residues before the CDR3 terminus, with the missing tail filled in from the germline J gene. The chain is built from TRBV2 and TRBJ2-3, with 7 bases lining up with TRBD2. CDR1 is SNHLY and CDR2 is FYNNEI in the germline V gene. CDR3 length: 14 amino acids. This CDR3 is CASSVLAVQETQYF. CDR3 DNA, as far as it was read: TGTGCCAGCAGTGTGCTAGCGGTCCAAGAGACG.

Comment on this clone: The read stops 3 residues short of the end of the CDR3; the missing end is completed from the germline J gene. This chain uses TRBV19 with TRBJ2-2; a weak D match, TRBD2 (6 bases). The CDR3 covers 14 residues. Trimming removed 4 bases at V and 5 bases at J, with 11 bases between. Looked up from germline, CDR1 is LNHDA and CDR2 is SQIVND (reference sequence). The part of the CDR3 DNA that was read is TGTGCCAGTAGTACAGCCGGAGGGACCGGGGAG. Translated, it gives CASSTAGGTGE. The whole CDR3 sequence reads CASSTAGGTGELFF. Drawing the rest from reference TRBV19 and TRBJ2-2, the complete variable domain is DGGITQSPKYLFRKEGQNVTLSCEQNLNHDAMYWYRQDPGQGLRLIYYSQIVNDFQKGDIAEGYSVSREKKESFPLTVTSAQKNPTAFYLCASSTAGGTGELFFGEGSRLTVL.

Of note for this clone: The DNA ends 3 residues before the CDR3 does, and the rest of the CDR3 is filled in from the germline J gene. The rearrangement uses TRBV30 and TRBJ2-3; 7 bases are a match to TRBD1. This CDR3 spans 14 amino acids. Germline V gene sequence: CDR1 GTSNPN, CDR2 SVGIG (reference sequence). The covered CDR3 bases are TGTGCCTGGAACCCGGGACAGCCTCAAGAGACG. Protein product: CAWNPGQPQET. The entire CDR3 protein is CAWNPGQPQETQYF.

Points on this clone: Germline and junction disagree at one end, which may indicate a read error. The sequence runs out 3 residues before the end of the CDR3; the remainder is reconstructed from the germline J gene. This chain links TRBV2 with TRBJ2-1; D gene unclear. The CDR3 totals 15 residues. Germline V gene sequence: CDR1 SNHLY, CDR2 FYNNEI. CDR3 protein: CASREARSSYNEQFF. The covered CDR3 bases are TGTGCCAGCAGAGAAGCGCGTAGCTCCTACAATGAG.

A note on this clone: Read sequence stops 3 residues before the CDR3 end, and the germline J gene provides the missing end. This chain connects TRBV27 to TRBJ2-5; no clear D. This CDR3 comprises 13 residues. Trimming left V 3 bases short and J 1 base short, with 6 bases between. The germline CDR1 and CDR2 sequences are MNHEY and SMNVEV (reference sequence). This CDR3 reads CASSFRSQETQYF. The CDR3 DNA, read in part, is TGTGCCAGCAGTTTCAGAAGCCAAGAGACC.

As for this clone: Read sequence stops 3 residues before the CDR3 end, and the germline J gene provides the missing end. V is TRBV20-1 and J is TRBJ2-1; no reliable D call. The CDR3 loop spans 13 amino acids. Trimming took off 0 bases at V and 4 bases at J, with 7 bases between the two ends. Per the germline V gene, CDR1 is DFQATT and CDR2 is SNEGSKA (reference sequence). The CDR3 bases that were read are TGCAGTGCTAGAGAAGGTTCTTACAATGAG. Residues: CSAREGSYNE. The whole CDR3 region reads CSAREGSYNEQFF.

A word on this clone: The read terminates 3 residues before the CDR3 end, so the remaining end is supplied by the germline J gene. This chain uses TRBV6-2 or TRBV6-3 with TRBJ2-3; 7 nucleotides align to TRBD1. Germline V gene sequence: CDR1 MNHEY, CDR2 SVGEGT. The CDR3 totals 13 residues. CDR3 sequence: CASSHRGDQPQYF. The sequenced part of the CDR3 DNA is TGTGCCAGCAGTCACAGGGGCGATCAGCCG.